This T cell receptor beta chain emerged from a study of blood T cell repertoires in COVID-19. As for the study in general: Donors in the United States, Italy and Spain gave samples during acute or convalescent COVID-19. T cells, B-cell-depleted T cells, or PBMCs provided the cDNA or gDNA that served as material.

Authors' processing steps: Reference gene primer amplification in the assay estimated nucleated cell counts. Clones were read by immunoSEQ multiplex PCR, and TCRdb kept only the in-frame ones, dropping some. V and J calls and clone size are given by that table; D and trimming were obtained from the DNA. The sample has under 80,000 clones, 80% to 90% seen once; the top ten hold about 4.4%. This CDR3 spans 15 amino acids. Germline assignment: CDR1 SGHNT and CDR2 YYREEE (reference sequence). V trimming: 0 bases; J trimming: 7 bases; junction bases outside the gene matches: 4. A single count supports this clone.

Sequenced material: peripheral blood. This clonotype was sampled from a man aged 50-60 years with active COVID-19. The gene calls are TRBV5-4 and TRBJ2-1; 10 bases are shared with TRBD2. CDR3 amino acids: CASSLEAGGRNEQFF. The CDR3 region has the DNA TGTGCCAGCAGCTTGGAAGCGGGGGGGCGTAATGAGCAGTTCTTC.